What follows describes a single T cell receptor beta chain. One end of the junction is discordant with germline, which a read error may explain. This entry belongs to a study of cytomegalovirus exposure and HLA in healthy donors. Primers: 60 Vbeta forward and 13 Jbeta reverse. Using immunoSEQ multiplex PCR, the repertoire was profiled, and TCRdb retains in-frame clones only, with some absent. The sample lists some 110,000 clones; over 80% were seen once. The CDR3 sequence is 13 residues long. Germline V gives CDR1 SGHRS, CDR2 YFSETQ. The TCR sequence derives from a man aged 18 to 35 in good health and CMV-seronegative. Sample: PBMCs. The chain recombines TRBV5-1 with TRBJ1-1; perhaps TRBD1 as D (5 bases). CDR3 coding DNA: TGCGCCAGCATCACGTCACACCGACAGTCGGCCCCTTTT. It translates to CASITSHRQSAPF. The full variable domain, completed using reference TRBV5-1 and TRBJ1-1, is KAGVTQTPRYLIKTRGQQVTLSCSPISGHRSVSWYQQTPGQGLQFLFEYFSETQRNKGNFPGRFSGRQFSNSRSEMNVSTLELGDSALYLCASITSHRQSAPFGQGTRLTVV.